These 16 T cell receptor beta chains share one sample of origin, sequenced in a study of shared clonotypes between healthy human individuals. The method was immunoSEQ multiplex PCR; TCRdb's version includes in-frame clones alone and lacks a portion of them. The data contain some 530,000 clones, 81% of them seen just once; the ten biggest clones take up roughly 13%. Sequenced: PBMCs. The receptors were gathered from a woman between 40 and 50 years old in good health. Some clones in this sample may be carry-over from other donors' samples.

This clone turned up a few times. It is likely a read error: a sequence one base away is far more abundant. No DNA is shown, since the ends of the CDR3 on it are uncertain; the CDR3 is the one TCRdb lists. The identical CDR3 is also encoded by other nucleotide sequences in the sample. The rearrangement links TRBV29-1 to TRBJ1-1. The CDR3 numbers 14 amino acids, ends counted. CDR1 SQVTM and CDR2 ANQGSEA come from the germline V gene. The CDR3 loop is CSVASGASNTEAFF.

The chain joins TRBV28 to TRBJ1-1; D gene ambiguous. The CDR3 is 16 amino acids. Germline CDR1 MDHEN, CDR2 SYDVKM. Trimming removed 4 bases at V and 1 base at J, with 16 bases between. The CDR3 nucleotides read TGTGCCAGCAGTTGGGGAGGGCGTGACCCGAACACTGAAGCTTTCTTT. Its protein is CASSWGGRDPNTEAFF.

The chain is built from TRBV14 and TRBJ2-5; 8 positions agree with TRBD1. The CDR3 is 15 residues long. Trimming cost V 0 bases and J 1 base; bases outside gene matches: 1. Per the germline V gene, CDR1 is SGHDN and CDR2 is FVKESK. The CDR3 DNA reads TGTGCCAGCAGCCAAGAACAGGGGGGCCAAGAGACCCAGTACTTC. Amino acids: CASSQEQGGQETQYF.

The genes are TRBV28 and TRBJ1-5; no clear D gene. The CDR3 loop spans 14 amino acids. Trimming shortened V by 3 bases and J by 6 bases, and 12 bases separated the two germline ends. Germline CDR1 MDHEN, CDR2 SYDVKM. The CDR3 sequence is CASSFGRVIQPQHF. The CDR3 nucleotides are TGTGCCAGCAGTTTCGGGAGGGTTATTCAGCCCCAGCATTTT.

The rearrangement uses TRBV27 and TRBJ1-2, with TRBD1 matching over 7 bases. CDR1 MNHEY and CDR2 SMNVEV come from the germline V gene (reference sequence). The length of the CDR3 is 16 residues. Trimming took 0 bases from V and 5 from J; bases not matched to a gene: 9. DNA of the CDR3: TGTGCCAGCAGTTTATCTCGCACAGGACAGGCGTATGGCTACACCTTC. Its translation is CASSLSRTGQAYGYTF.

The CDR3: CASSLADRGWVSGANVLTF. DNA for the CDR3: TGTGCCAGCAGCTTGGCCGACAGGGGTTGGGTCTCTGGGGCCAACGTCCTGACTTTC. This sequence joins TRBV5-7 and TRBJ2-6; 8 bases fit TRBD1. TRBV5-7 has ORF status, its function being uncertain. Trimming cost V 0 bases and J 0 bases; bases outside gene matches: 8. CDR3 size: 19 residues.

The chain links TRBV6-1 to TRBJ1-5; D not resolved. The CDR3 is made up of 15 amino acids. V shed 2 bases and J shed 4 bases, with 12 bases lying between them. From germline, CDR1 is MNHNS and CDR2 SASEGT. For the CDR3, the DNA is TGTGCCAGCAGTGAATTAGGGAATCGGAATCAGCCCCAGCATTTT. Amino acid sequence: CASSELGNRNQPQHF.

CDR3 protein: CASSPGLLSGRAGELFF. The CDR3 region has the DNA TGTGCCAGCAGCCCGGGACTACTAAGCGGGAGGGCCGGGGAGCTGTTTTTT. The chain has TRBV5-8 and TRBJ2-2, with 10 positions matching TRBD2. CDR1 and CDR2 from the germline V gene are SGHTS and YDEGEE. V lost 4 bases to trimming and J lost 6 bases; unmatched junction nucleotides: 12. The CDR3 sequence is 17 residues long. The variable domain in full, completed from reference TRBV5-8 and TRBJ2-2, reads EAGVTQSPTHLIKTRGQQATLRCSPISGHTSVYWYQQALGLGLQFLLWYDEGEERNRGNFPPRFSGRQFPNYSSELNVNALELEDSALYLCASSPGLLSGRAGELFFGEGSRLTVL.

CDR3 amino acids: CASSSTGDLYNEQFF. DNA of the CDR3: TGTGCCAGCAGCTCAACAGGGGACCTATACAATGAGCAGTTCTTC. The chain links TRBV11-2 to TRBJ2-1; 7 bases fit TRBD1. Germline trimming cut 4 bases from V and 4 bases from J; bases unmatched to any gene: 7. The V gene's germline CDR1 is SGHAT and CDR2 FQNNGV. This CDR3 has 15 residues. The entire variable domain, with the rest obtained from reference TRBV11-2 and TRBJ2-1, is as follows: EAGVAQSPRYKIIEKRQSVAFWCNPISGHATLYWYQQILGQGPKLLIQFQNNGVVDDSQLPKDRFSAERLKGVDSTLKIQPAKLEDSAVYLCASSSTGDLYNEQFFGPGTRLTVL.

Remarks on this clone: A read error is likely here: a far larger clone is one base away. V usage is TRBV6-4 and J usage is TRBJ2-3, with D perhaps TRBD2 (5 bases). V was clipped by 2 bases and J by 4 bases, with 10 bases between them. The CDR3 is 14 residues long. Germline-derived CDR1 and CDR2 are MRHNA and SNTAGT. DNA of the CDR3: TGTGCCAGCAGTGACAGGGAGTCCGCAGATACGCAGTATTTT. Translation: CASSDRESADTQYF.

To note about this clone: A far larger clone differs by one base, so this is likely a read error. The genes are TRBV6-5 and TRBJ2-5, with 10 bases fitting TRBD2. This CDR3 has 15 residues. CDR1 and CDR2 (germline): MNHEY, SVGAGI. With V trimmed by 3 bases and J by 5 bases, 6 bases remained unmatched. This CDR3 reads CASSYSSGGGETQYF. As DNA, the CDR3 is TGTGCCAGCAGTTATTCTAGCGGGGGCGGGGAGACCCAGTACTTC.

As regards this clone: A read error is likely here: a far larger clone is one base away. V and J are TRBV5-6 and TRBJ2-7; D tentatively reads TRBD1 or TRBD2 (6 bases each). V was trimmed by 2 bases and J by 6 bases, leaving 12 bases between them. Germline-derived CDR1 and CDR2 are SGHDT and YYEEEE. CDR3 length: 13 residues. The CDR3 DNA reads TGTGCCAGCAGCTTTAATGGGGGGCGCGAGCAGTACTTC. This sequence encodes CASSFNGGREQYF.

The chain combines TRBV7-3 with TRBJ2-1; D perhaps matches TRBD2 (6 bases). CDR3 size: 14 residues. The V gene's germline CDR1 is SGHTA and CDR2 FQGTGA. Trimming took off 2 bases at V and 5 bases at J, with 10 bases between the two ends. CDR3 protein: CASSLAGTHNEQFF. CDR3 bases: TGTGCCAGCAGCTTAGCGGGGACCCACAATGAGCAGTTCTTC. Drawing the rest from reference TRBV7-3 and TRBJ2-1, the complete variable domain is GAGVSQTPSNKVTEKGKYVELRCDPISGHTALYWYRQSLGQGPEFLIYFQGTGAADDSGLPNDRFFAVRPEGSVSTLKIQRTERGDSAVYLCASSLAGTHNEQFFGPGTRLTVL.

This sequence joins TRBV7-8 and TRBJ1-2; a possible D gene is TRBD1 (5 bases). Per germline, CDR1 SGHVS and CDR2 FQNEAQ. The CDR3 sequence is 15 residues long. Trimming left V 5 bases short and J 0 bases short, with 13 bases between. This chain's CDR3 is CASSAGRLTNYGYTF. As DNA, the CDR3 is TGTGCCAGCAGCGCGGGACGGTTAACTAACTATGGCTACACCTTC.

The chain combines TRBV6-1 with TRBJ2-3; 9 bases are shared with TRBD2. Germline V gene data show CDR1 as MNHNS and CDR2 as SASEGT. The CDR3 consists of 16 residues. Losses at the gene ends were 2 bases for V and 5 bases for J; bases not matched to a gene: 8. DNA of the CDR3: TGTGCCAGCAGTGAATGGGCGGGAGGGTATAAAGATACGCAGTATTTT. Translation gives CASSEWAGGYKDTQYF.

The chain links TRBV2 to TRBJ2-7; 11 nucleotides match TRBD2. The CDR3 totals 15 residues. Germline CDR1 reads SNHLY; CDR2 reads FYNNEI. Trimming at V came to 3 bases and at J to 2 bases, leaving 3 bases not matched to a gene. CDR3 residues: CASSDPGLAAYEQYF. The CDR3 DNA reads TGTGCCAGCAGTGACCCGGGACTAGCGGCCTACGAGCAGTACTTC.